This T cell receptor beta chain was observed in a study of blood T cell repertoires in COVID-19. Study background: The United States, Italy and Spain supplied acute and convalescent COVID-19 samples. T cells, B-cell-depleted T cells, or PBMCs supplied cDNA or gDNA.

Per the original methods: By means of reference gene primer amplification, nucleated cell counts were estimated. TCRdb's table, derived via immunoSEQ multiplex PCR, lists solely in-frame clones and lacks some. D and trimming were read from the DNA, whereas the V and J calls and clone size are those reported in that table. The sample has 150,000 to 200,000 clones; about 82% are singletons. Trimming took 1 base from V and 4 from J, leaving 15 bases between them. The germline V gene has CDR1 MNHEY and CDR2 SVGEGT. CDR3 size: 16 residues. Sequencing input: peripheral blood. The chain combines TRBV6-2 or TRBV6-3 with TRBJ2-3; tentative D call: TRBD1 (6 bases). This TCR was recovered from a woman younger than 45 with acute or convalescent COVID-19. The CDR3 protein is CASSYFRQAAADTQYF. CDR3 DNA sequence: TGTGCCAGCAGTTACTTCCGACAGGCTGCGGCAGATACGCAGTATTTT.